Each of the 6 T cell receptor beta chains below was sequenced from the same sample in a study of T cell responses to AZD1222 COVID-19 vaccine. Only in-frame clones appear in the TCRdb table, and some are missing; sequencing was by immunoSEQ multiplex PCR. The table lists about 180,000 clones, around 90% of them singletons. The sample in question was peripheral blood, obtained on day 0 of AZD1222 vaccination. The receptor source for this set is an adult in good health.

The CDR3 sequence: CASSQDRSRVGTTNEKLFF. CDR3 bases: TGCGCCAGCAGCCAAGATAGAAGCAGGGTCGGGACTACTAATGAAAAACTGTTTTTT. The V and J genes are TRBV4-1 and TRBJ1-4; TRBD1 might be the D (5 bases). Germline V gives CDR1 MGHRA, CDR2 YSYEKL. The CDR3 is 19 residues long. V was clipped by 0 bases and J by 2 bases, with 19 bases between them.

The genes are TRBV4-3 and TRBJ1-2, with TRBD1 as a possible D gene (5 bases). This CDR3 comprises 13 residues. The germline V gene has CDR1 LGHNA and CDR2 YSLEER. Trimming left V 3 bases short and J 7 bases short, with 12 bases between. For the CDR3, the DNA is TGCGCCAGCAGCCAGGACTCGAGGGGTGGCTACACCTTC. This gives the protein CASSQDSRGGYTF.

This clone was found once. The V call is TRBV6-2 or TRBV6-3, the J call TRBJ1-5; tentatively, D is TRBD1 (5 bases). Trimming cost V 3 bases and J 5 bases, with 17 bases left between them. The CDR3 is 16 residues long. Germline CDR1 is MNHEY and CDR2 is SVGEGT. CDR3 loop: CASSYVPGGDDQPQHF. The CDR3 bases are TGTGCCAGCAGTTATGTTCCGGGGGGGGACGATCAGCCCCAGCATTTT.

This chain uses TRBV14 with TRBJ2-7, with D unclear. The length of the CDR3 is 17 residues. V lost 0 bases to trimming and J lost 3 bases, with 18 bases between them. The germline CDR1 and CDR2 sequences are SGHDN and FVKESK. CDR3 sequence reads: CASSQDKGWGINYEQYF. The DNA of the CDR3 is TGTGCCAGCAGCCAAGATAAGGGTTGGGGAATAAACTACGAGCAGTACTTC.

Comments on this clone: The germline gene is not matched at one end of the junction; a read error may be the cause. The chain links TRBV7-7 to TRBJ2-5; 16 bases are shared with TRBD2. This CDR3 comprises 16 residues. Germline CDR1 and CDR2: SSHAT and FNYEAQ (reference sequence). DNA of the CDR3: TGTGCTAGCAGCGGGACTAGCGGGGGGGCCCAAGAGACCCAGTACTTC. Protein sequence: CASSGTSGGAQETQYF.

This chain links TRBV15 with TRBJ1-5; D is perhaps TRBD1 (5 bases). There are 21 residues in the CDR3. V lost 0 bases and J lost 0, with 24 bases in between. Germline V lookup: CDR1 LNHNV, CDR2 YYDKDF (reference sequence). Here the CDR3 DNA reads TGTGCCACCAGCAGAGATGTAGTATTGACACCCGAGGGGTATAGCAATCAGCCCCAGCATTTT. This translates into CATSRDVVLTPEGYSNQPQHF.